This TCR beta chain is drawn from a study of blood T cell repertoires in COVID-19. The repertoire was sequenced with immunoSEQ multiplex PCR; TCRdb's copy has only in-frame clones and lacks some. The data show roughly 130,000 clones, around 87% seen once. This TCR was recovered from a woman aged 55 to 70 with acute or convalescent COVID-19. Sample: peripheral blood.

CDR3 in DNA: TGTGCCATCAGTGACCGGGACTCCTACGGTGGCTACACCTTC. Its protein is CAISDRDSYGGYTF. The chain combines TRBV10-3 with TRBJ1-2; D may be TRBD1 (5 bases). CDR3 size: 14 residues. CDR1 ENHRY and CDR2 SYGVKD come from the germline V gene. V lost 3 bases and J 7 bases, leaving 15 bases between the germline ends.